This T cell receptor (beta chain) appears in the sequencing data of a study of OX40 agonist ivuxolimab in advanced cancers. Method: immunoSEQ multiplex PCR; TCRdb's copy keeps in-frame clones and lacks some. The profile shows tens of thousands of clones, approximately 90% of them singletons. The CDR3 is 16 residues long. Germline values: CDR1 SGHVS, CDR2 FNYEAQ. V was cut by 5 bases and J by 3 bases, with 20 bases left in between. This chain connects TRBV7-6 to TRBJ2-7; tentative D call: TRBD2 (6 bases). This sample comprised CD4+ or CD8+ T cells sorted from blood, obtained in a trial of the OX40 agonist ivuxolimab. The clonotype comes from an adult with an advanced solid tumor such as melanoma, head and neck, liver or kidney cancer. CDR3 residues: CASSPTEGSRRYEQYF. The CDR3 DNA is TGTGCCAGCAGCCCGACGGAGGGGTCCCGGCGCTACGAGCAGTACTTC. Looking up the rest from reference TRBV7-6 and TRBJ2-7 gives the full variable domain: GAGVSQSPRYKVTKRGQDVALRCDPISGHVSLYWYRQALGQGPEFLTYFNYEAQQDKSGLPNDRFSAERPEGSISTLTIQRTEQRDSAMYRCASSPTEGSRRYEQYFGPGTRLTVT.